The source of this TCR beta chain is a study of CD8 T cells in Susac syndrome. The CDR3 has 12 residues. Trimming shortened V by 1 base and J by 6 bases, and 4 bases separated the two germline ends. Germline V CDR1 and CDR2: SGHDN, FVKESK. There are a few counts of this clonotype. Its specificity is unknown. TCR beta was sequenced from blood CD8+ and CD4+ T cells. TEMRA cells were enriched by FACS, and CD4+ and CD8+ T cells were negatively isolated. Random hexamers were used to reverse transcribe roughly 0.45 to 1 ug of RNA. With immunoSEQ multiplex PCR, TCR beta CDR3 was amplified across 54 Vbeta and 13 Jbeta. TCRdb passed the immunoSEQ multiplex PCR reads through MiXCR, listing each CDR3 protein once. The sample has about 300,000 distinct CDR3 sequences, roughly 85% seen once. Study conclusions and caveats: The TCR sequencing and HLA analysis in the study involved a relatively small number of individuals, as the study acknowledged.

This TCR was recovered from a human donor with multiple sclerosis. The sequencing input was CD8+ T cells from PBMCs. The chain joins TRBV14 to TRBJ2-1; D gene uncertain. The CDR3 here is CASSQVGNEQFF. CDR3 in DNA: TGTGCCAGCAGCCAAGTCGGCAATGAGCAGTTCTTC.